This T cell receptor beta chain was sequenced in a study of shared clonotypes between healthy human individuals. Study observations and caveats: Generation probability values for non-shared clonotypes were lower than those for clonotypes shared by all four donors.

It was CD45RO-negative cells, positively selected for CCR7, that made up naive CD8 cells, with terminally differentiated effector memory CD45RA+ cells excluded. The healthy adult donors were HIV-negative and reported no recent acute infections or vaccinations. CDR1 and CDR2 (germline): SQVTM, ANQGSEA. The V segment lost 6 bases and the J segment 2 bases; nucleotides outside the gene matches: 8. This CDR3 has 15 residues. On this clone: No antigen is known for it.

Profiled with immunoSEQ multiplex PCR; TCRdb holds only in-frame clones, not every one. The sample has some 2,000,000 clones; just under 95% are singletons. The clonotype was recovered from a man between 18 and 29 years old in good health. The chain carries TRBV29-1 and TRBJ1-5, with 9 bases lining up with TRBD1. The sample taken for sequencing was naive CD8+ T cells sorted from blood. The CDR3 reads CSVGDRDGGNQPQHF. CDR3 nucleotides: TGCAGCGTGGGGGACAGGGATGGGGGCAATCAGCCCCAGCATTTT. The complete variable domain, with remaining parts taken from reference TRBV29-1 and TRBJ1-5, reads SAVISQKPSRDICQRGTSLTIQCQVDSQVTMMFWYRQQPGQSLTLIATANQGSEATYESGFVIDKFPISRPNLTFSTLTVSNMSPEDSSIYLCSVGDRDGGNQPQHFGDGTRLSIL.